This TCR beta chain was sequenced in a study of regulatory T cells in long-lasting Graves disease. Points from the study as a whole: Analysis covered peripheral blood alone, not thyroid tissue.

Time point noted: newly diagnosed GD, antithyroid drugs for less than 3 months. Making the TCR library involved RNA that had been extracted from PBMCs. Worth noting for this clonotype: Antigen specificity is unknown.

Sequencing libraries for TCR beta were prepared with iRepertoire HTBI primers and Arm-PCR of CDR3 regions. TCRdb processed the multiplex PCR reads anew with MiXCR; each CDR3 protein has one entry. The sample lists a few hundred thousand distinct CDR3 sequences; about 20% were seen once. The ends were cut back, 6 bases at V and 0 bases at J, with 8 bases in the middle. Germline V gene sequence: CDR1 MDHEN, CDR2 SYDVKM. CDR3 length: 13 amino acids. These data were also reused for a study on T cells in Graves' hyperthyroidism and ophthalmopathy. As that study records: Orbital computed tomography and thyroid ultrasound, together with serum TRAb and thyroxine and clinical symptoms, were used for diagnoses. The HTBI primer set served for first-round RT-PCR of the TCR CDR3. Blood also contained most expanded thyroid clonotypes above 0.001.

The TCR was taken from a woman aged 25-40 years with Graves disease. The chain is built from TRBV28 and TRBJ2-5, with D maybe TRBD1 (6 bases). Material: peripheral blood mononuclear cells (PBMCs), obtained at new diagnosis, from a patient treated with antithyroid drugs. In DNA form, the CDR3 reads TGTGCCAGCAGGGACAGTAACCAAGAGACCCAGTACTTC. The encoded protein is CASRDSNQETQYF.